Listed here are 25 T cell receptor beta chains from one sample, sequenced in a study of T cell repertoires in cytomegalovirus infection. TCRdb passed the reads through MiXCR, listing each CDR3 protein once. The data show 250,000 or so distinct CDR3 sequences, roughly 12% seen once. Sequences were obtained from PBMCs. These receptors all stem from a human donor in good health (CMV status not recorded). Some clones in this sample may be carry-over from other donors' samples.

V is TRBV5-1 and J is TRBJ2-7, with TRBD1 matching 8 bases. V shed 2 bases, J shed 0 bases, and the junction held 4 bases outside the gene matches. CDR3 length: 15 residues. Germline CDR1 is SGHRS and CDR2 is YFSETQ. The CDR3 reads CASSLGDRTSYEQYF. The CDR3 nucleotides are TGCGCCAGCAGCTTAGGGGACAGGACCTCCTACGAGCAGTACTTC.

The rearrangement links TRBV12-3 or TRBV12-4 to TRBJ1-3; TRBD1 matches at 7 bases. This CDR3 is built from 17 residues. With V trimmed by 7 bases and J by 0 bases, 12 bases remained unmatched. The CDR3 coding sequence is TGTGCCAGCATCGTTCTAACAGGGGCTCTCTCTGGAAACACCATATATTTT. This codes for CASIVLTGALSGNTIYF.

This sequence joins TRBV7-2 and TRBJ2-2; unclear D gene. Germline V lookup: CDR1 SGHTA, CDR2 FQGNSA. This CDR3 spans 13 amino acids. The V end was cut by 1 base, the J end by 5 bases, with 5 bases between. Here the CDR3 DNA reads TGTGCCAGCAGCTTAGTGTGGACCGGGGAGCTGTTTTTT. Translated, it gives CASSLVWTGELFF.

The rearrangement links TRBV3-1 to TRBJ1-6; a possible D gene is TRBD1 (6 bases). Germline assignment: CDR1 LGHDT and CDR2 YNNKEL (reference sequence). The V and J ends lost 0 bases and 10 bases respectively, with 10 bases between them. This CDR3 is built from 14 residues. CDR3 amino acids: CASSQEDRSSPLHF. The CDR3 nucleotides read TGTGCCAGCAGCCAAGAGGACAGATCCTCACCCCTCCACTTT. The whole variable domain, filled in from reference TRBV3-1 and TRBJ1-6, reads DTAVSQTPKYLVTQMGNDKSIKCEQNLGHDTMYWYKQDSKKFLKIMFSYNNKELIINETVPNRFSPKSPDKAHLNLHINSLELGDSAVYFCASSQEDRSSPLHFGNGTRLTVT.

This clonotype occurred many times. J is TRBJ1-6 and V is TRBV7-9, with 9 positions matching TRBD1. The junction had 6 bases not matched to a gene; V was cut back by 5 bases and J by 7 bases. Germline CDR1 SEHNR, CDR2 FQNEAQ (reference sequence). This CDR3 has 15 amino acids. In DNA, the CDR3 is TGTGCCAGCAGCCTGCGGACAGGGGAGAATTCACCCCTCCACTTT. Its protein product is CASSLRTGENSPLHF. The whole variable domain, filled in from reference TRBV7-9 and TRBJ1-6, reads DTGVSQNPRHKITKRGQNVTFRCDPISEHNRLYWYRQTLGQGPEFLTYFQNEAQLEKSRLLSDRFSAERPKGSFSTLEIQRTEQGDSAMYLCASSLRTGENSPLHFGNGTRLTVT.

This clonotype was seen a handful of times. This chain connects TRBV3-1 to TRBJ1-4, with D perhaps TRBD1 (5 bases). Germline V lookup: CDR1 LGHDT, CDR2 YNNKEL (reference sequence). The CDR3 is made up of 15 amino acids. V dropped 3 bases and J dropped 4 bases, with 12 bases sitting between them. The CDR3 spells CASSQRDGFNEKLFF. CDR3 DNA: TGTGCCAGCAGCCAGAGGGACGGATTTAATGAAAAACTGTTTTTT.

This clonotype was observed at least ten times. This sequence joins TRBV19 and TRBJ2-2, with a weak D call TRBD1 (5 bases). The CDR3 sequence is 14 residues long. Germline V gene data show CDR1 as LNHDA and CDR2 as SQIVND (reference sequence). V lost 5 bases and J 3 bases, leaving 10 bases between the germline ends. The CDR3 region is CASSRQQDTGELFF. CDR3 in DNA: TGTGCCAGTAGTCGACAGCAAGACACCGGGGAGCTGTTTTTT.

This clonotype was counted between two and nine times. This chain links TRBV6-2 or TRBV6-3 with TRBJ2-7; maybe TRBD2 (5 bases). Per germline, CDR1 MNHEY and CDR2 SVGEGT. The CDR3 consists of 13 residues. The V gene lost 6 bases and the J gene lost 2 bases, with 11 bases spanning the gap. The CDR3 loop reads CASRNPGTYEQYF. In nucleotides, the CDR3 is TGTGCCAGCAGGAACCCCGGGACCTACGAGCAGTACTTC.

This clonotype was detected ten times or more. The rearrangement uses TRBV28 and TRBJ2-7; TRBD2 might be the D (5 bases). CDR1 and CDR2 (germline): MDHEN, SYDVKM. CDR3 size: 14 residues. The germline V and J ends were trimmed by 8 bases and 2 bases, with 16 bases remaining between them. CDR3 sequence: CASRLTGSAYEQYF. CDR3 nucleotides: TGTGCCAGCCGGCTTACGGGATCCGCCTACGAGCAGTACTTC.

This clonotype was found many times. This chain connects TRBV20-1 to TRBJ2-2; the D is unclear. CDR3 length: 13 amino acids. CDR1 and CDR2 from the germline V gene are DFQATT and SNEGSKA (reference sequence). V shed 4 bases and J shed 8 bases, with 14 bases lying between them. The CDR3 spells CSANPARTGELFF. The CDR3 bases are TGCAGTGCTAACCCAGCGAGAACTGGGGAGCTGTTTTTT.

This clonotype was counted a few times. This sequence joins TRBV5-1 and TRBJ2-3; D possibly uses TRBD1 or TRBD2 (5 bases each). Trimming removed 2 bases from V and 0 bases from J, with 10 bases in between. Per germline, CDR1 SGHRS and CDR2 YFSETQ. This CDR3 spans 15 amino acids. The CDR3: CASSLEGSSTDTQYF. In DNA form, the CDR3 reads TGCGCCAGCAGCTTAGAGGGGTCTAGCACAGATACGCAGTATTTT.

This clonotype came up a few times. J is TRBJ2-7 and V is TRBV5-1; 9 bases match TRBD1. This CDR3 region has 15 residues. Germline-derived CDR1 and CDR2 are SGHRS and YFSETQ. Losses at the gene ends were 4 bases for V and 6 bases for J; bases not matched to a gene: 11. DNA of the CDR3: TGCGCCAGCAGCCCAACAGGACAGGGGAATACCGAGCAGTACTTC. Translation gives CASSPTGQGNTEQYF.

The V and J genes are TRBV9 and TRBJ1-1, with D unclear. V was pared by 0 bases and J by 5 bases, with 11 bases between. The CDR3 is made up of 14 amino acids. Germline CDR1 and CDR2: SGDLS and YYNGEE. The CDR3 DNA reads as TGTGCCAGCAGCGTAGACGAGGTACGGACTGAAGCTTTCTTT. As protein: CASSVDEVRTEAFF.

The chain uses TRBV25-1 and TRBJ2-1, with TRBD1 as a possible D gene (5 bases). This CDR3 has 14 residues. The ends were cut back, 8 bases at V and 0 bases at J, with 11 bases in the middle. The germline gives CDR1 MGHDK, CDR2 SYGVNS. The CDR3 is CASGATNSYNEQFF. The DNA for the CDR3 is TGTGCCAGCGGGGCTACTAACTCCTACAATGAGCAGTTCTTC.

This clonotype was seen a handful of times. V is TRBV5-1 and J is TRBJ2-5; the match to TRBD2 covers 8 bases. The CDR3 contains 16 residues. Germline CDR1 SGHRS, CDR2 YFSETQ. V shed 1 base and J 3 bases; nucleotides not matched to a gene: 8. CDR3 protein: CASSLKSGRVEETQYF. The CDR3 DNA follows: TGCGCCAGCAGCTTGAAAAGCGGGAGAGTTGAAGAGACCCAGTACTTC.

This clonotype has more than one count but fewer than ten. The chain joins TRBV5-6 to TRBJ2-3, with 9 nucleotides matching TRBD1. The CDR3 extends over 15 amino acids. Germline V gene lookup returns CDR1 SGHDT and CDR2 YYEEEE. V shed 6 bases, J shed 4 bases, and the junction held 9 bases outside the gene matches. CDR3 residues: CASTSGTGSSDTQYF. CDR3 nucleotide sequence: TGTGCCAGCACCTCCGGGACAGGGAGTTCAGATACGCAGTATTTT.

This clonotype was picked up many times. J is TRBJ1-5 and V is TRBV7-9, with D unclear. Trimming took 0 bases from V and 7 from J, leaving 10 bases between them. The CDR3 consists of 14 residues. Germline CDR1 is SEHNR and CDR2 is FQNEAQ (reference sequence). The CDR3 coding sequence is TGTGCCAGCAGCTTAGCGGAGGTCGGCCAGCCCCAGCATTTT. This encodes CASSLAEVGQPQHF.

This clonotype was detected many times. The chain links TRBV5-5 to TRBJ2-6, with D perhaps matching TRBD2 (5 bases). V lost 0 bases, J lost 4 bases, and 8 bases lay in between. The CDR3 sequence is 15 residues long. Per the germline V gene, CDR1 is SGHKS and CDR2 is YYEKEE (reference sequence). The CDR3 spells CASSLDGIGANVLTF. CDR3 sequence (DNA): TGTGCCAGCAGCTTGGACGGGATAGGGGCCAACGTCCTGACTTTC.

This clonotype occurred a few times. This chain links TRBV12-3 or TRBV12-4 with TRBJ2-1; 15 bases line up with TRBD2. V lost 4 bases, J lost 6 bases, and 4 bases stayed unmatched. The CDR3 is made up of 16 amino acids. The CDR3 region is CASSSWTSGRGNEQFF. CDR3 nucleotide sequence: TGTGCCAGCAGTTCCTGGACTAGCGGGAGGGGCAATGAGCAGTTCTTC.

This clonotype was recorded many times. This CDR3 is CASSSNRGPGLAEIPTDYEQYF. CDR3 nucleotide sequence: TGTGCCAGCAGCTCGAACAGGGGGCCAGGACTAGCGGAGATCCCAACCGACTACGAGCAGTACTTC. The chain has TRBV7-2 and TRBJ2-7; D is perhaps TRBD2 (10 bases). Trimming cost V 4 bases and J 3 bases, with 37 bases left between them. The CDR3 sequence is 22 residues long. The germline V gene has CDR1 SGHTA and CDR2 FQGNSA. The full variable domain, its missing parts supplied by reference TRBV7-2 and TRBJ2-7, is GAGVSQSPSNKVTEKGKDVELRCDPISGHTALYWYRQSLGQGLEFLIYFQGNSAPDKSGLPSDRFSAERTGGSVSTLTIQRTQQEDSAVYLCASSSNRGPGLAEIPTDYEQYFGPGTRLTVT.

There are many counts of this clonotype. The chain links TRBV19 to TRBJ2-5, with D possibly being TRBD1 (7 bases). The germline CDR1 and CDR2 sequences are LNHDA and SQIVND (reference sequence). This CDR3 has 15 amino acids. With 3 bases removed from V and 4 bases from J, the gap between germline ends came to 15 bases. The chain's CDR3 is CASSIVRQGGETQYF. The CDR3 coding sequence is TGTGCCAGTAGTATTGTCCGACAGGGAGGAGAGACCCAGTACTTC.

This clonotype was detected many times. The rearrangement links TRBV7-9 to TRBJ2-5, with a weak D call TRBD1 (5 bases). This CDR3 has 15 amino acids. With 1 base removed from V and 0 bases from J, the gap between germline ends came to 9 bases. CDR1 is SEHNR and CDR2 is FQNEAQ in the germline V gene (reference sequence). CDR3 coding DNA: TGTGCCAGCAGCTTAGGCGACAGTTACCAAGAGACCCAGTACTTC. This translates into CASSLGDSYQETQYF.

V is TRBV12-3 or TRBV12-4 and J is TRBJ1-2; TRBD1 aligns across 7 bases. CDR3 size: 14 residues. V was clipped by 3 bases and J by 3 bases; unmatched bases: 4. In DNA, the CDR3 is TGTGCCAGCAGTTTTAAGGGACAGTACTATGGCTACACCTTC. The encoded protein is CASSFKGQYYGYTF.

The J gene is TRBJ1-3, the V gene TRBV29-1; D uncertain. V was pared by 2 bases and J by 2 bases, with 7 bases between. The CDR3 consists of 13 residues. Germline V gene sequence: CDR1 SQVTM, CDR2 ANQGSEA. CDR3 DNA: TGCAGCGTTGAAAAAGGAACTGGAAACACCATATATTTT. This sequence encodes CSVEKGTGNTIYF.

This clonotype has only a few counts. This rearrangement joins TRBV6-2 or TRBV6-3 to TRBJ2-1, with a possible D match to TRBD2 (5 bases). Germline CDR1 and CDR2: MNHEY and SVGEGT. V lost 5 bases and J lost 9, with 11 bases in between. CDR3 length: 12 residues. This CDR3 reads CASSEPRGEQFF. DNA of the CDR3: TGTGCCAGCAGTGAGCCCCGGGGTGAGCAGTTCTTC.